This is a list of T cell receptor beta chains from one sample in a study of T cell responses to AZD1222 COVID-19 vaccine. The method was immunoSEQ multiplex PCR; TCRdb's version includes in-frame clones alone and lacks a portion of them. This sample yields approximately 100,000 clones, of which 88% are seen a single time; 20% to 25% belongs to the top ten. The specimen comprised peripheral blood, sampled on day 0 of AZD1222 vaccination. These receptors were collected from an adult in good health. Both conserved end residues are part of each CDR3. D genes are given only for firm matches. Size is omitted from some rows. Given values are once, few, many or a class for expanded clones.

d_call j_call v_call clone_size cdr3_aa cdr3_nt
- TRBJ1-1 TRBV28 - CASSWDKNTEAFF TGTGCCAGCAGTTGGGATAAGAACACTGAAGCTTTCTTT
- TRBJ2-5 TRBV3-1/TRBV3-2 - CASSQETQYF TGTGCCAGCAGCCAAGAGACCCAGTACTTC
TRBD1 TRBJ1-3 TRBV6-1 - CASSEHRGTGNTIYF TGTGCCAGCAGTGAACACAGGGGAACAGGAAACACCATATATTTT
- TRBJ2-3 TRBV30 - CAWSPSTDTQYF TGTGCCTGGTCCCCCAGCACAGATACGCAGTATTTT
- TRBJ1-5 TRBV19 - CASSYGVSNQPQHF TGTGCCAGTAGTTACGGGGTTAGCAATCAGCCCCAGCATTTT
TRBD1 TRBJ1-1 TRBV28 - CASSVTGMITEAFF TGTGCCAGCAGTGTGACAGGGATGATCACTGAAGCTTTCTTT
- TRBJ1-5 TRBV2 - CASSEGEGSRNQPQHF TGTGCCAGCAGTGAGGGTGAGGGCAGTCGGAATCAGCCCCAGCATTTT
TRBD1 TRBJ1-2 TRBV19 - CASTTTGFGYTF TGTGCCAGTACCACGACAGGGTTTGGCTACACCTTC
TRBD2 TRBJ2-2 TRBV23-1 - CASSQSCSGRGFPFPGELFF TGCGCCAGCAGTCAATCTTGCAGCGGGAGAGGGTTCCCCTTCCCCGGGGAGCTGTTTTTT
TRBD1 TRBJ1-2 TRBV3-1/TRBV3-2 - CASSQETAGGNGYTF TGTGCCAGCAGCCAAGAAACGGCAGGGGGCAATGGCTACACCTTC
- TRBJ2-4 TRBV6-4 - CASSVQGGENIQYF TGTGCCAGCAGCGTACAGGGAGGGGAAAACATTCAGTACTTC
TRBD2 TRBJ2-3 TRBV5-1 - CASSLKTSEYTDTQYF TGCGCCAGCAGCTTAAAGACTAGCGAATACACAGATACGCAGTATTTT
TRBD1 TRBJ1-4 TRBV6-1 - CASSARTGHLNEKLFF TGTGCCAGCAGTGCACGGACAGGTCATCTTAATGAAAAACTGTTTTTT
- TRBJ1-4 TRBV15 - CATSRDSINEKLFF TGTGCCACCAGCAGAGACAGCATTAATGAAAAACTGTTTTTT
TRBD2 TRBJ2-1 TRBV15 few CATSSGLAAYNEQFF TGTGCCACCAGCAGTGGACTAGCGGCGTACAATGAGCAGTTCTTC
- TRBJ2-5 TRBV24-1 - CATSAAAGLGETQYF TGTGCCACCAGTGCCGCCGCGGGACTGGGGGAGACCCAGTACTTC
TRBD1 TRBJ1-2 TRBV5-1 - CASSLRQGGGYGYTF TGCGCCAGCAGCCTCCGACAGGGGGGAGGCTATGGCTACACCTTC
- TRBJ1-2 TRBV18 - CASSPIGENGYTF TGTGCCAGCTCACCAATCGGGGAGAATGGCTACACCTTC
TRBD1 TRBJ2-2 TRBV6-4 - CASSPDRITGELFF TGTGCCAGCAGTCCGGACAGGATCACCGGGGAGCTGTTTTTT
- TRBJ1-6 TRBV7-9 once CASSLQGPPLHF TGTGCCAGCAGCTTACAGGGCCCACCCCTCCACTTT
- TRBJ2-7 TRBV21-1 - CASSKRRRLAGGPSVYEQYF TGTGCCAGCAGCAAGAGGCGTCGACTAGCGGGAGGGCCGTCTGTCTACGAGCAGTACTTC
- TRBJ2-7 TRBV20-1 - CSAPYEQYF TGCAGTGCCCCCTACGAGCAGTACTTC
- TRBJ1-2 TRBV14 - CASSQAREPYGYTF TGTGCCAGCAGCCAAGCACGGGAACCATATGGCTACACCTTC
- TRBJ2-3 TRBV7-2 - CASSFNVPPDTQYF TGTGCCAGCAGCTTTAACGTTCCTCCAGATACGCAGTATTTT
TRBD1 TRBJ1-5 TRBV7-2 - CASSLTGDGWNQPQHF TGTGCCAGCAGCTTAACAGGGGACGGGTGGAATCAGCCCCAGCATTTT
- TRBJ2-7 TRBV5-4 - CASSYDSYEQYF TGTGCCAGCAGCTATGACTCCTACGAGCAGTACTTC
- TRBJ2-5 TRBV10-3 - CAIRDSRTEETQYF TGTGCCATCAGAGACTCAAGGACCGAAGAGACCCAGTACTTC
- TRBJ1-1 TRBV2 - CASRAPGNLGEAFF TGTGCCAGCAGGGCACCGGGAAATTTAGGGGAAGCTTTCTTT
- TRBJ1-2 TRBV7-2 - CASSLGSGAGYGYTF TGTGCCAGCAGCTTAGGCTCTGGGGCTGGCTATGGCTACACCTTC
- TRBJ1-1 TRBV5-1 - CASSSGQNTEAFF TGCGCCAGCAGCTCCGGGCAAAACACTGAAGCTTTCTTT
- TRBJ1-1 TRBV19 - CASSSGDMNTEAFF TGTGCCAGTAGTAGTGGGGATATGAACACTGAAGCTTTCTTT
- TRBJ1-1 TRBV20-1 - CSVGGDTEAFF TGCAGTGTGGGAGGGGACACTGAAGCTTTCTTT
TRBD1 TRBJ1-2 TRBV9 - CASSAETGGGYTF TGTGCCAGCAGCGCTGAGACAGGGGGTGGCTACACCTTC
TRBD1 TRBJ2-2 TRBV27 - CASSQTGVLMPYTGELFF TGTGCCAGCAGTCAGACAGGGGTCCTTATGCCATACACCGGGGAGCTGTTTTTT
TRBD1 TRBJ1-3 TRBV15 - CATSRDRGRGNTIYF TGTGCCACCAGCAGGGACAGGGGGCGAGGAAACACCATATATTTT
- TRBJ1-4 TRBV18 - CASSPRVAGDNEKLFF TGTGCCAGCTCACCACGGGTTGCAGGGGATAATGAAAAACTGTTTTTT
TRBD1 TRBJ2-7 TRBV19 - CASSDRGYEQYF TGTGCCAGTAGCGACAGGGGGTACGAGCAGTACTTC
- TRBJ2-3 TRBV19 - CASSVYGGYTDTQYF TGTGCCAGTAGTGTTTATGGAGGTTACACAGATACGCAGTATTTT
- TRBJ2-3 TRBV14 - CASSPGRSTDTQYF TGTGCCAGCAGCCCGGGACGAAGCACAGATACGCAGTATTTT
- TRBJ2-1 TRBV14 - CASSPAYSGGYNEQFF TGTGCCAGCAGCCCCGCCTACAGTGGGGGCTACAATGAGCAGTTCTTC
TRBD2 TRBJ2-4 TRBV19 - CASRGLAGGRQNIQYF TGTGCCAGTAGGGGACTAGCGGGGGGGCGGCAAAACATTCAGTACTTC
- TRBJ2-2 TRBV7-6 few CASSLSGTVTGELFF TGTGCCAGCAGCTTAAGCGGGACAGTCACCGGGGAGCTGTTTTTT
- TRBJ1-5 TRBV7-2 - CASSLAKYSNQPQHF TGTGCCAGCAGCTTAGCGAAGTATAGCAATCAGCCCCAGCATTTT
- TRBJ2-3 TRBV18 - CASSPLIEDTQYF TGTGCCAGCTCACCCCTTATAGAAGATACGCAGTATTTT
- TRBJ2-3 TRBV2 few CASSDKSGADTQYF TGTGCCAGCAGTGATAAGTCCGGGGCAGATACGCAGTATTTT
- TRBJ2-1 TRBV7-3 - CASTNGGPGNEQFF TGTGCCAGCACCAACGGGGGGCCTGGCAATGAGCAGTTCTTC
- TRBJ2-2 TRBV9 few CASSVAEGLYTGELFF TGTGCCAGCAGCGTAGCTGAGGGACTTTACACCGGGGAGCTGTTTTTT
- TRBJ1-1 TRBV7-5 - CARSRWKNEAFF TGTGCCAGAAGCCGATGGAAAAATGAAGCTTTCTTT
- TRBJ1-4 TRBV19 - CASSRNTGEKLFF TGTGCCAGTAGTCGGAATACCGGTGAAAAACTGTTTTTT
- TRBJ1-5 TRBV25-1 - CASSESGKGRNQPQHF TGTGCCAGCAGTGAATCGGGCAAGGGAAGGAATCAGCCCCAGCATTTT
- TRBJ1-5 TRBV3-1/TRBV3-2 - CASSQDQGGGQPQHF TGTGCCAGCAGCCAAGATCAAGGAGGGGGTCAGCCCCAGCATTTT
- TRBJ1-4 TRBV29-1 - CSVGEEKLFF TGCAGCGTTGGGGAGGAAAAACTGTTTTTT
TRBD1 TRBJ1-4 TRBV7-2 - CASSSHSGGEKLFF TGTGCCAGCAGCTCCCATTCAGGGGGGGAAAAACTGTTTTTT
- TRBJ2-2 TRBV5-1 - CASSSGLALAGELFF TGCGCCAGCAGCTCGGGTCTAGCGTTGGCCGGGGAGCTGTTTTTT
- TRBJ1-1 TRBV24-1 - CATSDEGDTEAFF TGTGCCACCAGTGATGAGGGAGACACTGAAGCTTTCTTT